This T cell receptor (beta chain) was identified during a study of blood T cell repertoires in COVID-19. Across the study: Acute and convalescent COVID-19 specimens originated in the United States, Italy and Spain. PBMCs, B-cell-depleted T cells, or T cells provided the cDNA or gDNA that made up the material.

CDR1 and CDR2 from the germline V gene are KGHDR and SFDVKD. This CDR3 is 13 amino acids long. Deletions cut 4 bases from V and 7 bases from J, with 12 bases between. Assignments of participants to cohorts depended upon their own reported clinical history. Measured with immunoSEQ multiplex PCR; TCRdb has only the in-frame clones, and not every one. The sample includes around 300,000 clones, 75% to 90% of them seen just once. The chain employs TRBV24-1 and TRBJ2-5; no reliable D call. Material for sequencing was PBMCs or T cells enriched from blood (not recorded which). The TCR was taken from a young woman who had recovered from COVID-19. CDR3 DNA sequence: TGTGCCACCAGTGAGGCCGCCTCAGGGACCCAGTACTTC. Amino acid sequence: CATSEAASGTQYF.